The rows below give T cell receptor beta chains drawn from one sample of a study of T cell changes during pregnancy in multiple sclerosis. Profiling relied on immunoSEQ multiplex PCR, and the TCRdb table lists in-frame clones only, not all of them. The sample has 50,000 to 55,000 clones, 92% seen once; the top ten hold less than 0.5%. The sequences come from CD4+ T cells from peripheral blood mononuclear cells, collected in the third trimester of pregnancy. All receptors derive from a female donor with multiple sclerosis, enrolled in a pregnancy study. Each CDR3 is given with its conserved first and last residue. The D gene is left open where the match is weak. Expanded clones get a size class; other rows say once, few or many, or leave the size out.

cdr3_aa cdr3_nt d_call j_call clone_size v_call
CASTDTRTRTDTQYF TGTGCCAGCACTGACACCCGGACACGCACAGATACGCAGTATTTT - TRBJ2-3 - TRBV6-1
CASRRVEAFF TGTGCCAGCAGGAGGGTGGAAGCTTTCTTT - TRBJ1-1 - TRBV2
CASSEQGYEQYF TGTGCCAGCAGTGAGCAGGGCTACGAGCAGTACTTC - TRBJ2-7 - TRBV6-1
CSAHRVTEAFF TGCAGTGCTCACAGGGTCACTGAAGCTTTCTTT - TRBJ1-1 - TRBV20-1
CATADRGIETQYF TGTGCCACCGCCGACAGGGGAATAGAGACCCAGTACTTC TRBD1 TRBJ2-5 - TRBV15
CATSRNRQGRGQPQHF TGTGCCACCAGCAGAAACCGACAGGGTAGGGGTCAGCCCCAGCATTTT TRBD1 TRBJ1-5 - TRBV15
CASRAYTEAFF TGTGCCAGTAGGGCTTACACTGAAGCTTTCTTT - TRBJ1-1 - TRBV19
CASRTGGNQPQHF TGTGCCAGCCGGACAGGGGGCAATCAGCCCCAGCATTTT TRBD1 TRBJ1-5 - TRBV27
CASSSGPGLAVNEQFF TGTGCCAGCAGCTCCGGACCGGGACTAGCGGTCAATGAGCAGTTCTTC TRBD2 TRBJ2-1 - TRBV7-9
CASRSPSGGEKLFF TGTGCCAGCAGAAGTCCCTCTGGGGGGGAAAAACTGTTTTTT - TRBJ1-4 - TRBV28
CASTKTGGRTDTQYF TGTGCCAGCACCAAAACAGGGGGTCGCACAGATACGCAGTATTTT TRBD1 TRBJ2-3 - TRBV18
CASSLGQGFGYTF TGTGCCAGCAGCTTAGGACAGGGTTTTGGCTACACCTTC TRBD1 TRBJ1-2 - TRBV7-3
CASSPKSDRHSYNEQFF TGTGCCAGCAGTCCGAAAAGCGACAGACACTCCTACAATGAGCAGTTCTTC - TRBJ2-1 - TRBV27
CASSSGTHYGYTF TGTGCCAGTAGCTCCGGGACTCACTATGGCTACACCTTC - TRBJ1-2 - TRBV19
CASSAGPGLAETQYF TGCGCCAGCAGCGCCGGGCCGGGACTAGCAGAGACCCAGTACTTC TRBD2 TRBJ2-5 - TRBV5-1
CASSYITEAFF TGTGCCAGCAGTTATATTACTGAAGCTTTCTTT - TRBJ1-1 - TRBV6-1
CSVGTYNEQFF TGCAGCGTTGGGACATACAATGAGCAGTTCTTC - TRBJ2-1 - TRBV29-1
CASSSVAGGYNEQFF TGTGCCAGCAGCTCCGTAGCGGGGGGTTACAATGAGCAGTTCTTC TRBD2 TRBJ2-1 - TRBV11-2
CASSSATGGEQYF TGTGCCAGCAGTAGCGCTACAGGGGGGGAGCAGTACTTC TRBD1 TRBJ2-7 - TRBV2
CASSRGANYGYTF TGTGCCAGCAGCCGAGGAGCTAACTATGGCTACACCTTC - TRBJ1-2 - TRBV13
CAISERTGRVNSNQPQHF TGTGCCATCAGTGAGAGGACAGGGCGGGTTAATAGCAATCAGCCCCAGCATTTT TRBD1 TRBJ1-5 - TRBV10-3
CASPRTPTGKNYGYTF TGTGCCAGCCCTCGAACCCCTACAGGGAAAAACTATGGCTACACCTTC - TRBJ1-2 - TRBV2
CASSLTSGASKKNSYEQYF TGTGCCAGCAGCCTTACTAGCGGGGCCTCGAAAAAGAACTCCTACGAGCAGTACTTC TRBD2 TRBJ2-7 - TRBV7-8
CAIQGGGNYGYTF TGTGCCATCCAAGGGGGCGGGAACTATGGCTACACCTTC TRBD1 TRBJ1-2 - TRBV10-3
CASRRQGGSTDTQYF TGTGCCAGCCGACGACAGGGAGGCAGCACAGATACGCAGTATTTT - TRBJ2-3 - TRBV7-8
CASSEAGTGNYEQYF TGTGCTAGCAGCGAAGCCGGGACAGGGAACTACGAGCAGTACTTC TRBD1 TRBJ2-7 once TRBV7-7
CASSFEGGTGELFF TGCGCCAGCAGCTTTGAGGGCGGCACCGGGGAGCTGTTTTTT - TRBJ2-2 - TRBV5-1
CASSWTGDTEAFF TGTGCCAGCAGCTGGACAGGGGACACTGAAGCTTTCTTT TRBD1 TRBJ1-1 few TRBV9
CASSPRTGRDGYTF TGTGCCAGCTCACCCAGGACTGGGAGGGATGGCTACACCTTC - TRBJ1-2 - TRBV18
CAWSARASGYTF TGTGCCTGGAGCGCCAGGGCTAGTGGCTACACCTTC - TRBJ1-2 - TRBV30
CASSLAGTGNGYTF TGCGCCAGCAGCTTGGCCGGGACAGGGAACGGCTACACCTTC TRBD1 TRBJ1-2 - TRBV5-1
CASSPRGATYNEQFF TGTGCCAGTTCCCCCCGGGGGGCTACCTACAATGAGCAGTTCTTC - TRBJ2-1 - TRBV14
CASSVDGSRSSYEQYF TGTGCCAGCAGCGTAGACGGCTCGCGGAGCTCCTACGAGCAGTACTTC - TRBJ2-7 - TRBV9
CASSPDRGPNEQYF TGCGCCAGCAGCCCCGACAGGGGACCCAACGAGCAGTACTTC TRBD1 TRBJ2-7 - TRBV5-1
CASSGFYNTEAFF TGTGCCAGTAGCGGTTTTTATAACACTGAAGCTTTCTTT - TRBJ1-1 - TRBV19
CASSLRGLDQETQYF TGCGCCAGCAGCTTGAGGGGGTTGGACCAAGAGACCCAGTACTTC - TRBJ2-5 - TRBV5-1
CASSDRLFFSPQHF TGTGCCAGCAGTGACAGACTTTTTTTCTCGCCCCAGCATTTT - TRBJ1-5 - TRBV6-1
CASSPSGTSYSNQPQHF TGTGCCAGCAGCCCATCTGGGACAAGCTATAGCAATCAGCCCCAGCATTTT - TRBJ1-5 - TRBV5-8
CSARDSYQETQYF TGCAGCGCCCGGGACTCGTACCAAGAGACCCAGTACTTC - TRBJ2-5 - TRBV29-1
CASSHYKANEKLFF TGCGCCAGCTCTCACTACAAGGCAAATGAAAAACTGTTTTTT - TRBJ1-4 - TRBV5-1
CASSLGRSYEQYF TGTGCCAGCAGCTTAGGCAGATCCTACGAGCAGTACTTC - TRBJ2-7 - TRBV7-3
CASSQVQGSNYGYTF TGCGCCAGCAGCCAAGTACAGGGATCAAACTATGGCTACACCTTC - TRBJ1-2 - TRBV4-1
CASSLRRGLDKKETQYF TGTGCCAGCAGCTTGCGCAGAGGTTTGGACAAAAAAGAGACCCAGTACTTC - TRBJ2-5 - TRBV7-9
CASSVGGDRADEQYF TGTGCCAGCAGCGTAGGCGGGGACAGGGCCGACGAGCAGTACTTC TRBD1 TRBJ2-7 once TRBV9
CASRPTGSPSYEQYF TGTGCCAGCAGACCCACAGGGTCACCCTCCTACGAGCAGTACTTC - TRBJ2-7 - TRBV11-1
CASRGLAGDYEQYF TGTGCCAGCAGGGGACTAGCGGGGGATTACGAGCAGTACTTC TRBD2 TRBJ2-7 - TRBV11-2
CASSPEGGWYSPLHF TGTGCCAGTAGCCCAGAGGGAGGCTGGTATTCACCCCTCCACTTT - TRBJ1-6 - TRBV19
CASSRREERTEETQYF TGTGCCAGCAGCCGCCGGGAGGAGCGGACCGAAGAGACCCAGTACTTC - TRBJ2-5 once TRBV21-1